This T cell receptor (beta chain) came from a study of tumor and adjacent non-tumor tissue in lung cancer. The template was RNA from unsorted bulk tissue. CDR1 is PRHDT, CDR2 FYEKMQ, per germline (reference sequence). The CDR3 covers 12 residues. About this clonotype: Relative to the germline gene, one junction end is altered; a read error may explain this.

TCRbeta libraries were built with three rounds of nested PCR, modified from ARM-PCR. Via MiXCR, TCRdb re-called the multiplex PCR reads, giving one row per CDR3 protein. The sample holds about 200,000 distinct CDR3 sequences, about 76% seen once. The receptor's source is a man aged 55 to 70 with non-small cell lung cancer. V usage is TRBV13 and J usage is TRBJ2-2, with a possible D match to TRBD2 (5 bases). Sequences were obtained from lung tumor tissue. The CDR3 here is CASSRPAGELSF. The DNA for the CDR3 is TGTGCCAGCAGCCGGCCGGCCGGGGAACTGTCTTTT. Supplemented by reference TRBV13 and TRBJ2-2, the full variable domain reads AAGVIQSPRHLIKEKRETATLKCYPIPRHDTVYWYQQGPGQDPQFLISFYEKMQSDKGSIPDRFSAQQFSDYHSELNMSSLELGDSALYFCASSRPAGELSFGEGSRLTVL.